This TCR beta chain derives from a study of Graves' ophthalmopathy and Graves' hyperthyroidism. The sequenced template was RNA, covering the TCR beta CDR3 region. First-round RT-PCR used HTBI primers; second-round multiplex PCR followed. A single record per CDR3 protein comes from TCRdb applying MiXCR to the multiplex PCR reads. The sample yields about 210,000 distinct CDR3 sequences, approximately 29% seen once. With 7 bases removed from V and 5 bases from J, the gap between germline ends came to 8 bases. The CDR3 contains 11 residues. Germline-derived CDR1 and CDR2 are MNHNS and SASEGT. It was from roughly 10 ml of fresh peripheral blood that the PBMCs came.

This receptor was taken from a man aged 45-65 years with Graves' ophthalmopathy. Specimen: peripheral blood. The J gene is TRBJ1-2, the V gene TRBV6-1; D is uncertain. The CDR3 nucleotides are TGTGCCAGCAAGGGTATTTATGGCTACACCTTC. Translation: CASKGIYGYTF.